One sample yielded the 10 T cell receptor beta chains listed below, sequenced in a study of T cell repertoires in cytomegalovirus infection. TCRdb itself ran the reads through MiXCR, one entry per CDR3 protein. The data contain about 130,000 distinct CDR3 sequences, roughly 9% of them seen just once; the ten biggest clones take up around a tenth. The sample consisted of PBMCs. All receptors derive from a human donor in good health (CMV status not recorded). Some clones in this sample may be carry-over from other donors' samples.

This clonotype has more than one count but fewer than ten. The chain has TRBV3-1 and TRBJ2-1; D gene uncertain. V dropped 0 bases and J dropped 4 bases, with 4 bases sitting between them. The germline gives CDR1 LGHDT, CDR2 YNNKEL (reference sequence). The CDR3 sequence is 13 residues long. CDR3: CASSQDRYNEQFF. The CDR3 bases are TGTGCCAGCAGCCAAGATCGGTACAATGAGCAGTTCTTC.

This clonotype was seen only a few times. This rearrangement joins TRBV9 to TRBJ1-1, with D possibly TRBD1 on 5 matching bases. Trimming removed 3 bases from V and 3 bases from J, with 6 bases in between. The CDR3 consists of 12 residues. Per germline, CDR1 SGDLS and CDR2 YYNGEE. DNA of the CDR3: TGTGCCAGCAGCGGGGGGGACACTGAAGCTTTCTTT. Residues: CASSGGDTEAFF.

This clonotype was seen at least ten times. DNA of the CDR3: TGTGCCAGCAGTCTCGGGACCCCTTGGGGCAAAAACATTCAGTACTTC. Protein sequence: CASSLGTPWGKNIQYF. This chain uses TRBV12-3 or TRBV12-4 with TRBJ2-4; either TRBD1 or TRBD2 may supply D (5 bases each). V dropped 5 bases and J dropped 3 bases, with 17 bases sitting between them. This CDR3 is 16 amino acids long.

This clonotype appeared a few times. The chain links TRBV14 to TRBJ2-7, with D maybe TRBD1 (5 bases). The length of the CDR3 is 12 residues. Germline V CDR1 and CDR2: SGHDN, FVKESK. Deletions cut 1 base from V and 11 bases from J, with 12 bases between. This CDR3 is CASSQAAGFEYF. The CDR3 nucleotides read TGTGCCAGCAGCCAAGCGGCAGGGTTCGAGTACTTC.

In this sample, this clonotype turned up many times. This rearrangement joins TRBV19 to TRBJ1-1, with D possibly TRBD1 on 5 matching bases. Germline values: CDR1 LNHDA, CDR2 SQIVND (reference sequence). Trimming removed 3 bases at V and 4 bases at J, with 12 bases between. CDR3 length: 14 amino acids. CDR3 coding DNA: TGTGCCAGTAGTATCGCAGGGCGGTTCACTGAAGCTTTCTTT. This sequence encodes CASSIAGRFTEAFF.

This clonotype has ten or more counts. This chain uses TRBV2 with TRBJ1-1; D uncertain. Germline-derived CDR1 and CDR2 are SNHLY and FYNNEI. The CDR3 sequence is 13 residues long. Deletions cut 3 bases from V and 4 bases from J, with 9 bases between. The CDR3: CASSEKGTTEAFF. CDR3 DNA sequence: TGTGCCAGCAGTGAGAAAGGTACCACTGAAGCTTTCTTT.

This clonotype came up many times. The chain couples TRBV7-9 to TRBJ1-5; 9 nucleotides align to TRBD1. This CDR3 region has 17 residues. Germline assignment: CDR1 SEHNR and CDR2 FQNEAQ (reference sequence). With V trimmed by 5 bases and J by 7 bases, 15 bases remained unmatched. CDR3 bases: TGTGCCAGCAGCGGAACCGGGACAGGGAATGTATGGCAGCCCCAGCATTTT. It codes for CASSGTGTGNVWQPQHF.

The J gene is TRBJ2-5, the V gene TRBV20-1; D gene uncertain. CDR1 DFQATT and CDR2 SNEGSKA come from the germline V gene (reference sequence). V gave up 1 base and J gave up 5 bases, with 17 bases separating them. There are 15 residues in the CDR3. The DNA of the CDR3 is TGCAGTGCTAGAGTCTACTCCCTTCTCGGCGAGACCCAGTACTTC. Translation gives CSARVYSLLGETQYF.

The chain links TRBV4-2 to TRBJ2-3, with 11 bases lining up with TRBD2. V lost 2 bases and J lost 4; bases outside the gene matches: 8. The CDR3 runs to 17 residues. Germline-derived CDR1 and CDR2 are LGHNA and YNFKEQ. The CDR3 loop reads CASSQPERSGGADTQYF. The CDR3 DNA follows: TGTGCCAGCAGCCAACCCGAACGTAGCGGGGGGGCAGATACGCAGTATTTT.

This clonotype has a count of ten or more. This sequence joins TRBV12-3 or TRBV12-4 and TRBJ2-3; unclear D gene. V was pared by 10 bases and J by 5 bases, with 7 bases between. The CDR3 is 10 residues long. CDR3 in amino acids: CATNLDTQYF. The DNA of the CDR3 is TGTGCCACCAATTTAGATACGCAGTATTTT.